This T cell receptor (beta chain) emerged from a study of identical twins. Germline loops: CDR1 LGHNA, CDR2 YNFKEQ. This CDR3 contains 15 residues. V lost 3 bases to trimming and J lost 5 bases; unmatched junction nucleotides: 4. The sample holds a few counts of this clonotype. MiXCR, run by TCRdb on the 5' RACE reads, gives a single entry per CDR3 protein. The profile shows around 650,000 distinct CDR3 sequences, 7% to 7.5% of them singletons. The data were also submitted as part of a second study, on yellow fever vaccine responses in identical twins.

Sequencing was done on a sample of PBMCs. The chain carries TRBV4-2 and TRBJ2-1; TRBD1 aligns across 10 bases. The receptor was derived from a woman aged 18-30 years in good health. CDR3 amino acids: CASSQGQGRDNEQFF. CDR3 sequence (DNA): TGTGCCAGCAGCCAGGGACAGGGGAGGGACAATGAGCAGTTCTTC.